A selection of T cell receptor beta chains follows, all from one sample in a study of cytomegalovirus exposure and HLA in healthy donors. Sequenced by immunoSEQ multiplex PCR; TCRdb stores in-frame clones only, minus some. The sample lists some 77,000 clones; 90% to 95% were seen once. The specimen was PBMCs. Receptors originate from a young man in good health and CMV-seropositive. CDR3s include the opening cysteine and the closing phenylalanine or tryptophan. Fields, in order: D gene, V gene, J gene, CDR3 DNA, CDR3 protein. The D gene is left open where the match is weak.

TRBD2,TRBV9,TRBJ2-1,TGTGCCAGCAGCGGGACTAGCGGGGGTTTCTATGAGCAGTTCTTC,CASSGTSGGFYEQFF
TRBD2,TRBV19,TRBJ2-3,TGTGCCAGTAGTATGGCTAGCGGGACCACAGATACGCAGTATTTT,CASSMASGTTDTQYF
.,TRBV19,TRBJ2-6,TGTGCCAGTAGAACAGGGTGGGCCTCCGGGGCCAACGTCCTGACTTTC,CASRTGWASGANVLTF
.,TRBV6-4,TRBJ1-2,TGTGCCAGCAGTGACCGGGACGGGGACTCGTATGGCTACACCTTC,CASSDRDGDSYGYTF
.,TRBV20-1,TRBJ2-7,TGCAGTGCTTACGGCTACGAGCAGTACTTC,CSAYGYEQYF
TRBD1,TRBV6-1,TRBJ1-2,TGTGCCAGCAGCAAAGACAGGGGGAGAGACTATGGCTACACCTTC,CASSKDRGRDYGYTF
TRBD1,TRBV7-9,TRBJ2-2,TGTGCCAGCAGCGGGGACAGGGGTGTTGCCGGGGAGCTGTTTTTT,CASSGDRGVAGELFF
TRBD1,TRBV6-8,TRBJ1-1,TGTGCCAGCAGTTACTCAGGGACAGGAGAGAACACTGAAGCTTTCTTT,CASSYSGTGENTEAFF
TRBD2,TRBV2,TRBJ2-1,TGTGCCAGCAGTGAGTCAGTAGCGGGAGTCGGCGAGCAGTTCTTC,CASSESVAGVGEQFF
.,TRBV2,TRBJ1-2,TGTGCCAGCAGTCCCGGGACTCTGTATGGCTACACCTTC,CASSPGTLYGYTF